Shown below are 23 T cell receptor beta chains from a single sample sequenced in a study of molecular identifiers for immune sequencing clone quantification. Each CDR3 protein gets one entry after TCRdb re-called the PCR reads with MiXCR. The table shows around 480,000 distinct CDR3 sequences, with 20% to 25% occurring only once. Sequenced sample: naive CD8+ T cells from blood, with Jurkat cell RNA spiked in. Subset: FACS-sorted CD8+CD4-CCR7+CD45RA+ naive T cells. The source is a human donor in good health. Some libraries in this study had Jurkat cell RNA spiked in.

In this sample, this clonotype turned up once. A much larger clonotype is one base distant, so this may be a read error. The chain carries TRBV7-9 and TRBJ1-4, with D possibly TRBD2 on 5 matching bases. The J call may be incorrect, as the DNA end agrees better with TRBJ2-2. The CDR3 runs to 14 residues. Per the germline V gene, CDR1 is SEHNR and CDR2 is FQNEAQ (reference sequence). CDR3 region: CVSSLGGLWPELFF. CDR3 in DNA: TGTGTCAGCAGCTTAGGCGGGTTGTGGCCGGAGCTGTTTTTT.

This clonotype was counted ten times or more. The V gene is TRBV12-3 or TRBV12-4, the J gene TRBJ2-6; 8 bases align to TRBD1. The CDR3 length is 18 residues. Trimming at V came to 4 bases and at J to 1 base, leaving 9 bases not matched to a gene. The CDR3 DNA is TGTGCCAGCAGTTCAGAGTCCCGGGACAGGTCTGGGGCCAACGTCCTGACTTTC. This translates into CASSSESRDRSGANVLTF.

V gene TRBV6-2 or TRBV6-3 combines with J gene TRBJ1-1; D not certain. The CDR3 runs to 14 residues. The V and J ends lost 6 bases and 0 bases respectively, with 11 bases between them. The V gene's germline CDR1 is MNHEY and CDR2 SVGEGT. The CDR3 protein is CASSQLGMNTEAFF. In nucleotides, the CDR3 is TGTGCCAGCAGCCAACTCGGAATGAACACTGAAGCTTTCTTT.

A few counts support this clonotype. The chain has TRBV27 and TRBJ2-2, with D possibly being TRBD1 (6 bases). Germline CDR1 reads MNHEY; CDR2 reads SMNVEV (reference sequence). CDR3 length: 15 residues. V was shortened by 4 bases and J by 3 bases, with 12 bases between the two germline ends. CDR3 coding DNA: TGTGCCAGCAGTTCCGGGACACCCGACACCGGGGAGCTGTTTTTT. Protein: CASSSGTPDTGELFF.

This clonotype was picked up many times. CDR3 sequence reads: CASSPSQGAYTEAFF. CDR3 coding DNA: TGCGCCAGCAGCCCCTCGCAGGGGGCATACACTGAAGCTTTCTTT. J is TRBJ1-1 and V is TRBV4-1; 8 positions agree with TRBD1. In germline, CDR1 is MGHRA, CDR2 YSYEKL. This CDR3 contains 15 residues. V was clipped by 4 bases and J by 3 bases; unmatched bases: 7.

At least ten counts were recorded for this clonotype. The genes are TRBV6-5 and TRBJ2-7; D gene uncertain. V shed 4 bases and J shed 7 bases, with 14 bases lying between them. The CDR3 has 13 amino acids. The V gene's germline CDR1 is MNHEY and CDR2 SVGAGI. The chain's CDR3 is CASSSGTPREQYF. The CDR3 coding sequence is TGTGCCAGCAGTTCCGGAACCCCGAGGGAGCAGTACTTC.

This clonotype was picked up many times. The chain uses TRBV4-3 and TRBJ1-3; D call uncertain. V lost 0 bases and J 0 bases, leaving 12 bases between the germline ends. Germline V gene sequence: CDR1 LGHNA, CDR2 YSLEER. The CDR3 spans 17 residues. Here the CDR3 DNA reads TGCGCCAGCAGCCAAGATGGCGCGGGATCCTCTGGAAACACCATATATTTT. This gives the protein CASSQDGAGSSGNTIYF.

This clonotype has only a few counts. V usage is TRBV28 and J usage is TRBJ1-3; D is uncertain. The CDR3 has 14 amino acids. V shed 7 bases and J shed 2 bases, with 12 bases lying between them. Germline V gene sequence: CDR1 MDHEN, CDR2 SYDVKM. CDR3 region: CASTEVITGNTIYF. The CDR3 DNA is TGTGCCAGCACCGAAGTAATTACTGGAAACACCATATATTTT.

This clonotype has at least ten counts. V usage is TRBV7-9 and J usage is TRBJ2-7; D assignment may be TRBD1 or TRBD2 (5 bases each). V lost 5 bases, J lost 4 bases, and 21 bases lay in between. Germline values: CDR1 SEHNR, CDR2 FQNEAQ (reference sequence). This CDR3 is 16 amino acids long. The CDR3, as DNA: TGTGCCAGCAGCCCCAGCAGGGCGCCCGCGGGTTACGAGCAGTACTTC. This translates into CASSPSRAPAGYEQYF.

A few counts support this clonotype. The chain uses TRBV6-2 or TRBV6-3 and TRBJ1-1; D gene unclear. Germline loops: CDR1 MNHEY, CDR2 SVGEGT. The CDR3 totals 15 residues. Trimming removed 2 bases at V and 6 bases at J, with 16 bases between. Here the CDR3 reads CASSYESRMGAEAFF. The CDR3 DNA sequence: TGTGCCAGCAGTTACGAGTCGAGGATGGGTGCTGAAGCTTTCTTT.

This chain's CDR3 is CASQTSGATYEQYF. As DNA, the CDR3 is TGCGCCAGCCAAACTAGCGGGGCCACCTACGAGCAGTACTTC. This sequence joins TRBV5-1 and TRBJ2-7, with 10 bases matching TRBD2. Germline lookup yields CDR1 SGHRS and CDR2 YFSETQ. The V and J ends lost 7 bases and 2 bases, in that order; junction bases with no gene match: 6. This CDR3 spans 14 amino acids.

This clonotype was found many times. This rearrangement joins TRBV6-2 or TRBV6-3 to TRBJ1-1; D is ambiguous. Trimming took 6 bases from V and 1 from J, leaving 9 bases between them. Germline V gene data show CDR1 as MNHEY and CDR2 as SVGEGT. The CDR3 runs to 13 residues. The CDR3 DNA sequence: TGTGCCAGCAGCCTCAACCAGAACACTGAAGCTTTCTTT. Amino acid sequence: CASSLNQNTEAFF.

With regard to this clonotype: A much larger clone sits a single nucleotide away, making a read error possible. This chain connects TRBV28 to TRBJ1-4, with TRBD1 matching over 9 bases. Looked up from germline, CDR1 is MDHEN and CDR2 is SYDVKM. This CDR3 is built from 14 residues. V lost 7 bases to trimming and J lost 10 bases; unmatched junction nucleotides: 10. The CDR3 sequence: CASKPDRGGGKLFF. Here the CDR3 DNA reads TGTGCCAGCAAGCCGGACAGGGGAGGTGGAAAACTGTTTTTT.

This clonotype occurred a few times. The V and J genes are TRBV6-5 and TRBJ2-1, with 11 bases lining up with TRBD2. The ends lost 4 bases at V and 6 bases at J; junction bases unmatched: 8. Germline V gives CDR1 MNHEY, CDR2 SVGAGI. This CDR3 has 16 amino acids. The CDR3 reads CASSSYGLAGGNEQFF. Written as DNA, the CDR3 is TGTGCCAGCAGTTCCTACGGGCTAGCGGGGGGCAATGAGCAGTTCTTC.

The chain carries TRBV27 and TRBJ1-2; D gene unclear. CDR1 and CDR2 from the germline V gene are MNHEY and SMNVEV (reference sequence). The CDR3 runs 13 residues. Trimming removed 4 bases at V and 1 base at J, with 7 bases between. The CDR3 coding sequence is TGTGCCAGCAGTTACAGCGTTAACTATGGCTACACCTTC. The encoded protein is CASSYSVNYGYTF.

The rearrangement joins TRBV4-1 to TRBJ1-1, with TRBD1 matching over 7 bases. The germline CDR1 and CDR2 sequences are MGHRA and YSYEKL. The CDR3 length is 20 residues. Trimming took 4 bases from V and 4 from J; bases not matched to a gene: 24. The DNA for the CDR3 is TGCGCCAGCAGCCGATTCTACGCCGAGACAGGGCTAGTCGTGGGCACTGAAGCTTTCTTT. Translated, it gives CASSRFYAETGLVVGTEAFF.

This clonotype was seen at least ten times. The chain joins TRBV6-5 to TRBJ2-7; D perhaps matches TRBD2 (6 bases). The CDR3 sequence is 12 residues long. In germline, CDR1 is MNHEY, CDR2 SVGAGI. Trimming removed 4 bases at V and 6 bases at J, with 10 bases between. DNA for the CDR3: TGTGCCAGCAGTTCCGCGGGGTTCGAGCAGTACTTC. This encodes CASSSAGFEQYF.

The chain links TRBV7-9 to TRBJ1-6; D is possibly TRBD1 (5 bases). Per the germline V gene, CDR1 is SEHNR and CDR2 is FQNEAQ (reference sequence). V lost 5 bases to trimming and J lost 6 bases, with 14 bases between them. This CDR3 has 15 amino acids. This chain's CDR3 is CASSLMGRGNSPLHF. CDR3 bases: TGTGCCAGCAGCCTCATGGGACGGGGTAATTCACCCCTCCACTTT. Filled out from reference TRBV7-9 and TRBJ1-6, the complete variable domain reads DTGVSQNPRHKITKRGQNVTFRCDPISEHNRLYWYRQTLGQGPEFLTYFQNEAQLEKSRLLSDRFSAERPKGSFSTLEIQRTEQGDSAMYLCASSLMGRGNSPLHFGNGTRLTVT.

In nucleotides, the CDR3 is TGTGCCAGCAGTTCCCTAGCGGGAGGGCCCGACGAGCAGTACTTC. It yields the protein CASSSLAGGPDEQYF. The rearrangement joins TRBV27 to TRBJ2-7, with 12 nucleotides matching TRBD2. The CDR3 sequence is 15 residues long. Germline trimming cut 4 bases from V and 5 bases from J; bases unmatched to any gene: 6. Germline values: CDR1 MNHEY, CDR2 SMNVEV (reference sequence).

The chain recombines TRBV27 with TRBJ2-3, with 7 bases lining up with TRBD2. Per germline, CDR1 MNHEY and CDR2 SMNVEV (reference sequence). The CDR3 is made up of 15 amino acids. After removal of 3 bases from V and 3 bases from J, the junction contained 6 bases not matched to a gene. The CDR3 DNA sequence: TGTGCCAGCAGTTTCCAAAGACTAGCAACAGATACGCAGTATTTT. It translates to CASSFQRLATDTQYF.

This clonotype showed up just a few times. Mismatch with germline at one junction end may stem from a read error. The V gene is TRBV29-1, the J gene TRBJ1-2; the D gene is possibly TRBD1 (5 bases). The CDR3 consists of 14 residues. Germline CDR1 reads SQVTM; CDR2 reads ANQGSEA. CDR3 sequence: CSAEGAVGKYGYAF. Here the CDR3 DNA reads TGCAGCGCCGAAGGGGCCGTCGGAAAATATGGTTACGCCTTC.

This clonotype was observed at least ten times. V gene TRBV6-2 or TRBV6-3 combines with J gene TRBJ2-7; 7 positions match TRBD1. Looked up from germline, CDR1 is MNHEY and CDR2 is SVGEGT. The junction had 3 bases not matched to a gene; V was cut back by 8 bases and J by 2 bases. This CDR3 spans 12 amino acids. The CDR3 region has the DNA TGTGCCAGCGGAGGACAGGCCTACGAGCAGTACTTC. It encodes CASGGQAYEQYF.

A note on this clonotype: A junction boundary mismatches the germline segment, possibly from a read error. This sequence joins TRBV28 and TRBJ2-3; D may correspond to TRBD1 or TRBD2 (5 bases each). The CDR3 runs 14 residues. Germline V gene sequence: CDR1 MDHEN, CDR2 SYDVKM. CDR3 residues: CATTTGTPVDTLYF. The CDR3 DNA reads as TGTGCGACGACCACGGGGACCCCCGTCGATACGCTGTATTTT.